This entry lists 3 T cell receptor beta chains sequenced from one sample in a study of blood T cell repertoires in COVID-19. Assay: immunoSEQ multiplex PCR; the TCRdb copy retains only in-frame clones and omits some. This sample has about 150,000 clones, with roughly nine tenths found just once. What was sequenced was peripheral blood. Receptor source: a woman aged 55-75 years with active COVID-19.

The chain recombines TRBV24-1 with TRBJ2-2; 10 nucleotides line up with TRBD2. CDR1 and CDR2 from the germline V gene are KGHDR and SFDVKD. The CDR3 consists of 16 residues. The V gene end was trimmed by 3 bases and the J gene end by 1 base; junction bases not matched to a gene: 1. In nucleotides, the CDR3 is TGTGCCACCAGTGATCGGACTAGCGGGAACACCGGGGAGCTGTTTTTT. Translating gives CATSDRTSGNTGELFF.

V usage is TRBV18 and J usage is TRBJ1-1; TRBD1 agrees at 9 bases. The V gene end was trimmed by 2 bases and the J gene end by 0 bases; junction bases not matched to a gene: 4. In germline, CDR1 is KGHSH, CDR2 LQKENI. The length of the CDR3 is 16 residues. This chain's CDR3 is CASSPGTGNMNTEAFF. The CDR3 nucleotides read TGTGCCAGCTCACCAGGGACAGGGAACATGAACACTGAAGCTTTCTTT.

The CDR3 is CASRSLAGGGDTQYF. The CDR3 DNA reads TGTGCCAGCAGGTCACTAGCGGGGGGGGGAGATACGCAGTATTTT. The chain employs TRBV6-5 and TRBJ2-3; 13 bases fit TRBD2. Germline V gene sequence: CDR1 MNHEY, CDR2 SVGAGI. The CDR3 is 15 amino acids. Trimming took 6 bases from V and 5 from J; bases not matched to a gene: 5.